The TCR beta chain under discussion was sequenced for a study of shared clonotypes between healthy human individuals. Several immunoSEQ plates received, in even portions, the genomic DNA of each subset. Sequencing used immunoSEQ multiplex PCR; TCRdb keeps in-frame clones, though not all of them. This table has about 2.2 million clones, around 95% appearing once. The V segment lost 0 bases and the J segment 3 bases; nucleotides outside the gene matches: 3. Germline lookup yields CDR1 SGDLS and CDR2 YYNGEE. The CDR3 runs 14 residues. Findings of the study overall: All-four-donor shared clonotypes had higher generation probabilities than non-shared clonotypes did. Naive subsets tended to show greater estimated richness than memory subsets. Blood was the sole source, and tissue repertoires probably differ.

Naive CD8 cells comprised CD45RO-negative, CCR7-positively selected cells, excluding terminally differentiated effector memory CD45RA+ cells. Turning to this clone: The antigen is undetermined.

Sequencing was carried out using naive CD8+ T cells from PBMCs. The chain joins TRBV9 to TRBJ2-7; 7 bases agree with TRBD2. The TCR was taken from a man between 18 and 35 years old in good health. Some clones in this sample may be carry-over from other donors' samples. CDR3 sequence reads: CASSVDSSGYEQYF. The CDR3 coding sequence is TGTGCCAGCAGCGTAGATTCTAGCGGCTACGAGCAGTACTTC. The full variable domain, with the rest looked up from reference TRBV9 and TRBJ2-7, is DSGVTQTPKHLITATGQRVTLRCSPRSGDLSVYWYQQSLDQGLQFLIQYYNGEERAKGNILERFSAQQFPDLHSELNLSSLELGDSALYFCASSVDSSGYEQYFGPGTRLTVT.